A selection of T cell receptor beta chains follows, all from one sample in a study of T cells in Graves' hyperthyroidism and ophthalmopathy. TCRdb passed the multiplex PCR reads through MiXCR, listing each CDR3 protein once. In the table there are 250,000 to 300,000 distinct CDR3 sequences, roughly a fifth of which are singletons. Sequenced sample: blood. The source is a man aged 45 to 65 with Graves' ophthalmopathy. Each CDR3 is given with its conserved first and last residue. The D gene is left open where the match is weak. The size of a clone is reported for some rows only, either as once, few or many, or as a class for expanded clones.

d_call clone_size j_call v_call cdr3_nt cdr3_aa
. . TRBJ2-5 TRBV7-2 TGTGCCAGCAGCTTTAGGACGGGGCAAGAGACCCAGTACTTC CASSFRTGQETQYF
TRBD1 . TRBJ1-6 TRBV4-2 TGTGCCAGCAGCCAAAAGACAGGGATGAATTCACCCCTCCACTTT CASSQKTGMNSPLHF
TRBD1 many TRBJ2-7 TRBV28 TGTGCCAGCGGACGAGGACAGGGTTTGAACGAGCAGTACTTC CASGRGQGLNEQYF
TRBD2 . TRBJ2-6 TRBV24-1 TGTGCCACCAGTGTGCGGGGGGCGGGTGGGGCCAACGTCCTGACTTTC CATSVRGAGGANVLTF
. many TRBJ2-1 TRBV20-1 TGCAGTGCTAGAGATTTTTCGATCTACAATGAGCAGTTCTTC CSARDFSIYNEQFF
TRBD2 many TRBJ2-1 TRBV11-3 TGTGCCAGCAGCTTAGGGGGACTAGCCCGAAACTCAGATGAGCAGTTCTTC CASSLGGLARNSDEQFF
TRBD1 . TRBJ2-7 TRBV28 TGTGCCAGCAGTCAGGGGACAGGGATCTCCGAGCAGTACTTC CASSQGTGISEQYF
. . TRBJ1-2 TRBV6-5 TGTGCCAGCAGTTACCAGGGATCGGGTAACTATGGCTACACCTTC CASSYQGSGNYGYTF
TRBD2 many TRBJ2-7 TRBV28 TGTGCCAGCAGCCCGAGCGGGACCTACTACGAGCAGTACTTC CASSPSGTYYEQYF
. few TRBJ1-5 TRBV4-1 TGCGCCAGCAGCCAAGGACTTACGAATCAGCCCCAGCATTTT CASSQGLTNQPQHF
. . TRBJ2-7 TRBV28 TGTGCCAGCAAGATGGGAGGACCCTACGAGCAGTACTTC CASKMGGPYEQYF